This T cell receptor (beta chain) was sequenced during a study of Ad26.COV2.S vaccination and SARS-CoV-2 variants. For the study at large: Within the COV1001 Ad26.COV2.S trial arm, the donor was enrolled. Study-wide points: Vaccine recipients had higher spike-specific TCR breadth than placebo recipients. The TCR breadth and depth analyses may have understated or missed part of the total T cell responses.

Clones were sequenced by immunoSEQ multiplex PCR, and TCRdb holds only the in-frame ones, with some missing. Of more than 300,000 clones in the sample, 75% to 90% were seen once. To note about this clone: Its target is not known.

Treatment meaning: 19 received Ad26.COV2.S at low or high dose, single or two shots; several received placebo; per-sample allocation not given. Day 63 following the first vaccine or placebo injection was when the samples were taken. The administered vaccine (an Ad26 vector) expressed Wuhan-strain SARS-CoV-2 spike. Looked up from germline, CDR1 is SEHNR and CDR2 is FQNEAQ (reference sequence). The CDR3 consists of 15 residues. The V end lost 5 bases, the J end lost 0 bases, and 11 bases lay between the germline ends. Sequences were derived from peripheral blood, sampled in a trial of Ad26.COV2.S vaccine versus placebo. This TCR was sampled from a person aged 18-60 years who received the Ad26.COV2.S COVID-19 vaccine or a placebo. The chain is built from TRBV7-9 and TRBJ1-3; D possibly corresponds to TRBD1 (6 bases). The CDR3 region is CASSQDRHSGNTIYF. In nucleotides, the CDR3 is TGTGCCAGCAGCCAAGACAGGCACTCTGGAAACACCATATATTTT.